This entry describes one T cell receptor beta chain. CDR1 and CDR2 (germline): SGHRS, YFSETQ. This CDR3 comprises 14 residues. J was trimmed by 3 bases and V by 4 bases; bases with no gene match: 4. This entry belongs to a study of technical replicates of blood from a few donors. Data came from immunoSEQ multiplex PCR; TCRdb stores just in-frame clones and leaves some out. This sample has 50,000 to 65,000 clones, with approximately 92% found just once. The chain joins TRBV5-1 to TRBJ1-5; 7 nucleotides align to TRBD1. The TCR sequence derives from a human donor in good health. Some clones in this sample may be carry-over from other donors' samples. The sample was PBMCs. CDR3 nucleotides: TGCGCCAGCAGCACGGGACAGATCAATCAGCCCCAGCATTTT. Amino acids: CASSTGQINQPQHF.